This T cell receptor (beta chain) was recorded in a study of shared clonotypes between healthy human individuals. Findings and limits, study-wide: Clonotypes shared by all four donors outscored non-shared clonotypes in generation probability. Despite large depth, rarefaction showed incomplete sorted-subset sequencing.

In the sorted-subset replicate PCRs, 200 ng DNA, 25,000 to 30,000 T cell genomes, was used. The protocol was immunoSEQ multiplex PCR, while the TCRdb copy is restricted to in-frame clones and leaves out a portion. The data hold over 1.4 million clones, with about 96% observed a single time. About this clone: Its antigen is not identified. Other nucleotide sequences from this sample produce the same CDR3.

V shed 0 bases and J 6 bases; nucleotides not matched to a gene: 6. This CDR3 comprises 16 residues. The germline CDR1 and CDR2 sequences are MDHEN and SYDVKM. Every contributor of samples was a Caucasian grown-up residing in Nashville, Tennessee. The sequenced sample consisted of naive CD4+ T cells sorted from blood. Indicated subset: CD45RA+ positively selected. The chain couples TRBV28 to TRBJ1-5, with TRBD1 matching over 9 bases. This sequence originates from a man aged 25-45 years in good health. The CDR3 loop reads CASSLWVGQGSQPQHF. The CDR3, as DNA: TGTGCCAGCAGTTTATGGGTGGGACAGGGAAGTCAGCCCCAGCATTTT.